This entry lists 25 T cell receptor beta chains sequenced from one sample in a study of blood T cell repertoires in COVID-19. Measured with immunoSEQ multiplex PCR; TCRdb has only the in-frame clones, and not every one. The sample includes 60,000 to 65,000 clones, roughly three quarters of them seen just once. Material for sequencing was peripheral blood. The origin of the receptors is a woman aged 80 or older with acute or convalescent COVID-19.

This rearrangement joins TRBV6-5 to TRBJ2-1; maybe TRBD2 (5 bases). The CDR3 extends over 14 amino acids. In germline, CDR1 is MNHEY, CDR2 SVGAGI. V dropped 4 bases and J dropped 6 bases, with 13 bases sitting between them. The CDR3 DNA reads as TGTGCCAGCAGTTCGGCATTTCGGGGCAATGAGCAGTTCTTC. Residues: CASSSAFRGNEQFF.

This sequence joins TRBV4-3 and TRBJ2-3; D ambiguous. CDR1 LGHNA and CDR2 YSLEER come from the germline V gene. This CDR3 contains 14 residues. The germline V and J ends were trimmed by 1 base and 8 bases, with 13 bases remaining between them. This CDR3 reads CASSQVPLAGTQYF. The CDR3 DNA is TGCGCCAGCAGCCAAGTCCCCCTTGCCGGTACGCAGTATTTT.

The genes are TRBV7-2 and TRBJ2-3; possible D gene TRBD2, 5 bases. The CDR3 runs to 14 residues. Germline CDR1 is SGHTA and CDR2 is FQGNSA. Trimming left V 5 bases short and J 2 bases short, with 11 bases between. CDR3 sequence (DNA): TGTGCCAGCAGCCGGTCCGGGAACACAGATACGCAGTATTTT. This translates into CASSRSGNTDTQYF.

This clone showed up just a few times. The V call is TRBV7-8, the J call TRBJ1-5, with D uncertain. V gave up 1 base and J gave up 9 bases, with 10 bases separating them. The CDR3 has 13 residues. Germline V CDR1 and CDR2: SGHVS, FQNEAQ. CDR3 sequence (DNA): TGTGCCAGCAGCTTAGAGGAGGCCGCGCCCCAGCATTTT. Its protein is CASSLEEAAPQHF.

The DNA of the CDR3 is TGTGCCAGCAGCTTAGGGGACACCGGTAATCAGCCCCAGCATTTT. It yields the protein CASSLGDTGNQPQHF. The gene calls are TRBV7-2 and TRBJ1-5; TRBD1 might be the D (6 bases). The CDR3 runs to 15 residues. Germline CDR1 reads SGHTA; CDR2 reads FQGNSA. Trimming left V 1 base short and J 4 bases short, with 11 bases between.

V is TRBV7-2 and J is TRBJ2-1; 15 bases align to TRBD2. Trimming removed 4 bases from V and 6 bases from J; junction bases left unmatched: 7. The CDR3 runs 17 residues. Germline CDR1 reads SGHTA; CDR2 reads FQGNSA. The DNA for the CDR3 is TGTGCCAGCAGCTCGTCCGGGACTAGCGGGAGGACCAATGAGCAGTTCTTC. Translation gives CASSSSGTSGRTNEQFF.

The V gene is TRBV9, the J gene TRBJ1-1; D perhaps matches TRBD1 (6 bases). From germline, CDR1 is SGDLS and CDR2 YYNGEE. Trimming removed 3 bases at V and 2 bases at J, with 14 bases between. The CDR3 contains 15 residues. The CDR3: CASSAGTKVNTEAFF. CDR3 coding DNA: TGTGCCAGCAGCGCGGGGACAAAGGTTAACACTGAAGCTTTCTTT.

The rearrangement uses TRBV7-3 and TRBJ2-1; 11 bases match TRBD2. V shed 6 bases, J shed 7 bases, and the junction held 14 bases outside the gene matches. Germline V gives CDR1 SGHTA, CDR2 FQGTGA. The CDR3 is 17 amino acids. The DNA of the CDR3 is TGTGCCAGCAGTCTTACCCCAACTAGCGGGAGAGGGAATGAGCAGTTCTTC. This gives the protein CASSLTPTSGRGNEQFF.

J is TRBJ2-1 and V is TRBV2; 10 bases align to TRBD2. V lost 7 bases and J lost 7; bases outside the gene matches: 13. Germline CDR1 SNHLY, CDR2 FYNNEI. This CDR3 contains 16 residues. The CDR3, as DNA: TGTGCCAGCACGAGGGCTAGCGGGAGCATGAGGAATGAGCAGTTCTTC. Translating it yields CASTRASGSMRNEQFF.

The chain recombines TRBV14 with TRBJ2-7; D not certain. The CDR3 loop spans 11 amino acids. The germline CDR1 and CDR2 sequences are SGHDN and FVKESK. V lost 7 bases and J 4 bases, leaving 8 bases between the germline ends. CDR3 region: CASTNGYEQYF. CDR3 bases: TGTGCCAGCACCAACGGTTACGAGCAGTACTTC. Supplemented by reference TRBV14 and TRBJ2-7, the full variable domain reads EAGVTQFPSHSVIEKGQTVTLRCDPISGHDNLYWYRRVMGKEIKFLLHFVKESKQDESGMPNNRFLAERTGGTYSTLKVQPAELEDSGVYFCASTNGYEQYFGPGTRLTVT.

CDR3 nucleotides: TGCAGCGTCGGATGGGGGCCGAGCCAACTCGGGGAGCTGTTTTTT. Protein: CSVGWGPSQLGELFF. This chain joins TRBV29-1 and TRBJ2-2, with a tentative D call TRBD1 (6 bases). With 6 bases removed from V and 7 bases from J, the gap between germline ends came to 21 bases. This CDR3 is built from 15 residues. Germline assignment: CDR1 SQVTM and CDR2 ANQGSEA.

This clone turned up a few times. The chain links TRBV19 to TRBJ2-1; a weak D match, TRBD1 (5 bases). Germline-derived CDR1 and CDR2 are LNHDA and SQIVND (reference sequence). This CDR3 is 15 amino acids long. V lost 7 bases to trimming and J lost 8 bases, with 21 bases between them. The CDR3 bases are TGTGCCAGTATAAACAGGCTATCTGGTTGGGATGAGCAGTTCTTC. As protein: CASINRLSGWDEQFF. The variable domain in full, completed from reference TRBV19 and TRBJ2-1, reads DGGITQSPKYLFRKEGQNVTLSCEQNLNHDAMYWYRQDPGQGLRLIYYSQIVNDFQKGDIAEGYSVSREKKESFPLTVTSAQKNPTAFYLCASINRLSGWDEQFFGPGTRLTVL.

In this sample, this clone turned up a few times. The chain is built from TRBV5-4 and TRBJ1-2, with 9 positions matching TRBD1. CDR1 and CDR2 (germline): SGHNT, YYREEE (reference sequence). There are 13 residues in the CDR3. V lost 4 bases to trimming and J lost 14 bases; unmatched junction nucleotides: 12. CDR3 nucleotide sequence: TGTGCCAGCAGCCCCCGGGACAGGGACGCGGAGACCTTC. It translates to CASSPRDRDAETF.

This rearrangement joins TRBV5-4 to TRBJ2-3; D not certain. Trimming stripped 3 bases from V and 1 base from J, with 9 bases between. The CDR3 has 14 residues. CDR1 and CDR2 (germline): SGHNT, YYREEE (reference sequence). This CDR3 reads CASSSSLRTDTQYF. The DNA of the CDR3 is TGTGCCAGCAGCTCGAGCCTACGCACAGATACGCAGTATTTT.

This chain connects TRBV10-3 to TRBJ1-5; 7 bases are shared with TRBD1. Germline CDR1 is ENHRY and CDR2 is SYGVKD. The ends lost 5 bases at V and 4 bases at J; junction bases unmatched: 2. The CDR3 consists of 13 residues. The CDR3 spells CAISQTGNQPQHF. The CDR3 region has the DNA TGTGCCATCAGTCAGACAGGGAATCAGCCCCAGCATTTT.

This clone was seen a few times. The V call is TRBV5-1, the J call TRBJ1-5; possible D gene TRBD1, 5 bases. The CDR3 length is 16 residues. The germline V gene has CDR1 SGHRS and CDR2 YFSETQ. V was clipped by 0 bases and J by 0 bases, with 10 bases between them. In nucleotides, the CDR3 is TGCGCCAGCAGCTTGGGGGGACTCGCTAGCAATCAGCCCCAGCATTTT. Protein: CASSLGGLASNQPQHF.

This chain joins TRBV27 and TRBJ2-2, with 10 nucleotides matching TRBD2. CDR3 size: 18 residues. J was trimmed by 0 bases and V by 2 bases; bases with no gene match: 6. The germline V gene has CDR1 MNHEY and CDR2 SMNVEV (reference sequence). The CDR3 is CASSLIATSGANTGELFF. The DNA for the CDR3 is TGTGCCAGCAGTTTAATCGCTACTAGCGGGGCGAACACCGGGGAGCTGTTTTTT.

This clone was picked up a small number of times. The rearrangement links TRBV5-1 to TRBJ2-5; D is uncertain. V gave up 4 bases and J gave up 0 bases, with 16 bases separating them. The germline gives CDR1 SGHRS, CDR2 YFSETQ. CDR3 length: 16 amino acids. The CDR3 region has the DNA TGCGCCAGCAGCCTCCGACCAAACAGTTACCAAGAGACCCAGTACTTC. Amino acid sequence: CASSLRPNSYQETQYF. The whole variable domain, remainder taken from reference TRBV5-1 and TRBJ2-5, is KAGVTQTPRYLIKTRGQQVTLSCSPISGHRSVSWYQQTPGQGLQFLFEYFSETQRNKGNFPGRFSGRQFSNSRSEMNVSTLELGDSALYLCASSLRPNSYQETQYFGPGTRLLVL.

This clone was observed a few times. The chain couples TRBV5-4 to TRBJ2-5; TRBD2 matches at 10 bases. Germline V gene lookup returns CDR1 SGHNT and CDR2 YYREEE (reference sequence). With 5 bases clipped from V and 2 bases from J, the junction kept 9 bases outside the gene matches. CDR3 length: 16 amino acids. CDR3 amino acids: CASSRRLAGGQETQYF. Written as DNA, the CDR3 is TGTGCCAGCAGTCGCAGACTAGCGGGCGGACAAGAGACCCAGTACTTC.

This clone was seen ten or more times. The V gene is TRBV4-1, the J gene TRBJ2-7; 7 bases agree with TRBD1. V was pared by 0 bases and J by 7 bases, with 6 bases of the junction left unmatched. Germline CDR1 and CDR2: MGHRA and YSYEKL. The CDR3 has 14 residues. CDR3 sequence reads: CASSQETGSREQYF. The CDR3 DNA reads as TGCGCCAGCAGCCAAGAGACAGGGAGCCGGGAGCAGTACTTC.

This chain links TRBV21-1 with TRBJ1-6; TRBD1, the table's D call, was not compared with the DNA. TRBV21-1 is reported as a pseudogene. The length of the CDR3 is 18 residues. CDR3 in amino acids: CASSKAPQDSSYNSPLHF. CDR3 nucleotide sequence: TGTGCCAGCAGCAAAGCTCCACAGGACAGCTCCTATAATTCACCCCTCCACTTT.

The count of this clone is one. J is TRBJ2-7 and V is TRBV19, with D possibly matching TRBD1 (5 bases). The germline CDR1 and CDR2 sequences are LNHDA and SQIVND (reference sequence). The CDR3 contains 12 residues. With 5 bases removed from V and 3 bases from J, the gap between germline ends came to 8 bases. CDR3 sequence (DNA): TGTGCCAGTAGTCCGGACAACTACGAGCAGTACTTC. Amino acids: CASSPDNYEQYF.

V and J are TRBV11-2 and TRBJ1-4; TRBD1 matches at 9 bases. V was clipped by 3 bases and J by 4 bases; unmatched bases: 9. The germline V gene encodes CDR1 SGHAT and CDR2 FQNNGV. This CDR3 has 17 amino acids. CDR3 protein: CASSFGAGTGINEKLFF. CDR3 in DNA: TGTGCCAGCAGCTTTGGAGCAGGGACAGGGATTAATGAAAAACTGTTTTTT.

The chain is built from TRBV21-1 and TRBJ2-7; the table's D gene call, TRBD2, was not cross checked with the DNA. TRBV21-1 corresponds to a pseudogene. The CDR3 spans 20 residues. For the CDR3, the DNA is TGTGCCAGCAGCCCGTTATTAGGGACTAGCGGGAGCCCCGGTCCCTACGAGCAGTACTTC. This gives the protein CASSPLLGTSGSPGPYEQYF.

The chain combines TRBV6-1 with TRBJ2-5; TRBD1 matches 7 bases. With V trimmed by 0 bases and J by 5 bases, 9 bases remained unmatched. CDR1 is MNHNS, CDR2 SASEGT, per germline. This CDR3 is built from 16 residues. DNA for the CDR3: TGTGCCAGCAGTGAAGCGAGAGGGAGCAGGGGGGAGACCCAGTACTTC. Translating it yields CASSEARGSRGETQYF.